Described below is a single T cell receptor beta chain sequence and its context. Its antigen remains unknown. CDR1 is SGHTA and CDR2 is FQGTGA in the germline V gene. This CDR3 spans 12 amino acids. V lost 0 bases, J lost 9 bases, and 6 bases lay in between. The sample comes from a study of CD4+ T cells in melanoma. General study results and limits: Neoantigen-specific CD4+ T cells in melanoma reportedly had diverse differentiation states. CD8+ T cell, macrophage and B cell function reportedly correlated with neoantigen-specific CD4+ T cells.

Profiled with immunoSEQ multiplex PCR; TCRdb holds only in-frame clones, not every one. The sample has 140,000 or so clones, around 90% seen once. The receptor was isolated from a human donor with melanoma. The V gene is TRBV7-3, the J gene TRBJ2-1; D is possibly TRBD1 or TRBD2 (5 bases each). CDR3 in amino acids: CASSLTGTEQFF. CDR3 DNA sequence: TGTGCCAGCAGCTTAACCGGGACTGAGCAGTTCTTC.